The 23 T cell receptor beta chains given below trace back to one sample, sequenced in a study of shared clonotypes between healthy human individuals. Measured with immunoSEQ multiplex PCR; TCRdb has only the in-frame clones, and not every one. The sample includes some 2 million clones, 85% to 95% of them seen just once. Material for sequencing was naive CD4+ T cells sorted from blood. Stated subset: CD45RA+ positively selected. Receptors originate from a man younger than 35 in good health.

V and J are TRBV30 and TRBJ1-6, with D uncertain. The V and J ends lost 2 bases and 0 bases respectively, with 8 bases between them. Germline lookup yields CDR1 GTSNPN and CDR2 SVGIG (reference sequence). There are 15 residues in the CDR3. The CDR3 sequence is CAWSMGSSYNSPLHF. CDR3 nucleotides: TGTGCCTGGAGTATGGGGAGCTCCTATAATTCACCCCTCCACTTT.

The V gene is TRBV7-2, the J gene TRBJ1-3; D is uncertain. Germline assignment: CDR1 SGHTA and CDR2 FQGNSA. CDR3 size: 14 residues. The V and J ends lost 4 bases and 14 bases respectively, with 21 bases between them. The CDR3 nucleotides are TGTGCCAGCAGCTCCGACCGTTATGGCGGGGTCGTATATTTT. Protein product: CASSSDRYGGVVYF.

Concerning this clone: Other DNA sequences in the sample encode the same CDR3. V and J are TRBV11-2 and TRBJ2-7, with D uncertain. CDR1 and CDR2 (germline): SGHAT, FQNNGV. V gave up 0 bases and J gave up 2 bases, with 2 bases separating them. This CDR3 has 12 residues. The CDR3 is CASSLDAYEQYF. CDR3 bases: TGTGCCAGCAGCTTAGACGCCTACGAGCAGTACTTC.

The chain is built from TRBV7-9 and TRBJ2-3; D might be TRBD2 (5 bases). V gave up 8 bases and J gave up 6 bases, with 12 bases separating them. This CDR3 comprises 12 residues. Per the germline V gene, CDR1 is SEHNR and CDR2 is FQNEAQ (reference sequence). In DNA form, the CDR3 reads TGTGCCAGCGGTCAAGCGGTGGATACGCAGTATTTT. Encoded protein: CASGQAVDTQYF.

This chain joins TRBV11-2 and TRBJ2-3; D not certain. V dropped 4 bases and J dropped 4 bases, with 21 bases sitting between them. Germline-derived CDR1 and CDR2 are SGHAT and FQNNGV. This CDR3 is built from 17 residues. The CDR3 DNA sequence: TGTGCCAGCAGCTCAAAAATGGCAGCTTATGGCCCAGATACGCAGTATTTT. Residues: CASSSKMAAYGPDTQYF.

With respect to this clone: Given a much more abundant clone one base away, this may be a read error. The sample holds other DNA sequences that translate to the same CDR3. The rearrangement links TRBV30 to TRBJ2-1; 7 bases are shared with TRBD2. The CDR3 covers 13 residues. CDR1 and CDR2 from the germline V gene are GTSNPN and SVGIG (reference sequence). The CDR3 region is CAWDALARGEQFF. The CDR3 DNA reads TGCGCCTGGGATGCACTAGCGCGCGGTGAGCAGTTCTTC.

The chain joins TRBV10-3 to TRBJ2-1, with D possibly matching TRBD2 (7 bases). Germline V gives CDR1 ENHRY, CDR2 SYGVKD. Trimming cost V 4 bases and J 8 bases, with 12 bases left between them. CDR3 size: 13 residues. The CDR3: CAISGGGRDEQFF. The CDR3 DNA reads TGTGCCATCAGTGGAGGGGGGAGGGATGAGCAGTTCTTC.

The rearrangement joins TRBV6-5 to TRBJ2-3, with 10 positions matching TRBD2. The germline gives CDR1 MNHEY, CDR2 SVGAGI. V trimming: 7 bases; J trimming: 4 bases; junction bases outside the gene matches: 5. The CDR3 extends over 14 amino acids. In nucleotides, the CDR3 is TGTGCCAGCAAGGGGGGACTAGCGTCAGATACGCAGTATTTT. This translates into CASKGGLASDTQYF.

The chain recombines TRBV4-3 with TRBJ1-4; no firm D call. CDR3 size: 16 residues. Germline V gene data show CDR1 as LGHNA and CDR2 as YSLEER. V was cut by 0 bases and J by 8 bases, with 16 bases left in between. The CDR3 reads CASSQDLVVGGEKLFF. For the CDR3, the DNA is TGCGCCAGCAGCCAAGATTTAGTTGTGGGTGGCGAAAAACTGTTTTTT.

The V and J genes are TRBV18 and TRBJ1-6; D remains ambiguous. The V end lost 5 bases, the J end lost 4 bases, and 6 bases lay between the germline ends. Per germline, CDR1 KGHSH and CDR2 LQKENI. This CDR3 comprises 13 residues. In DNA form, the CDR3 reads TGTGCCAGCTCATCCGAATATAATTCACCCCTCCACTTT. This codes for CASSSEYNSPLHF.

The chain uses TRBV30 and TRBJ1-2, with unresolved D. This CDR3 is 12 amino acids long. The germline gives CDR1 GTSNPN, CDR2 SVGIG (reference sequence). Trimming pared 5 bases from V and 1 base from J, leaving 8 bases between. The CDR3 DNA is TGTGCCTGGGGGGTACTTAACTATGGCTACACCTTC. Residues: CAWGVLNYGYTF.

This clone was seen once. The V gene is TRBV5-6, the J gene TRBJ1-1; no clear D. CDR1 is SGHDT and CDR2 is YYEEEE in the germline V gene. V lost 3 bases and J lost 0, with 12 bases in between. CDR3 size: 15 residues. Here the CDR3 reads CASSSPGLMNTEAFF. The CDR3 DNA is TGTGCCAGCAGCTCCCCGGGGTTAATGAACACTGAAGCTTTCTTT.

The chain couples TRBV19 to TRBJ2-7; D might be TRBD1 or TRBD2, each matching 6 bases. This CDR3 comprises 16 residues. Germline V lookup: CDR1 LNHDA, CDR2 SQIVND (reference sequence). V gave up 5 bases and J gave up 2 bases, with 19 bases separating them. The DNA for the CDR3 is TGTGCCAGTAGTCTCGGCGGGGACAAGTATGCCTACGAGCAGTACTTC. This translates into CASSLGGDKYAYEQYF.

This clone was seen a single time. This sample also contains other DNA sequences that code for the same CDR3. The genes are TRBV18 and TRBJ1-1; no definite D call. Germline V gene lookup returns CDR1 KGHSH and CDR2 LQKENI. The CDR3 contains 13 residues. The germline V and J ends were trimmed by 6 bases and 1 base, with 9 bases remaining between them. CDR3: CASSSTENTEAFF. In nucleotides, the CDR3 is TGTGCCAGCTCTTCCACAGAGAACACTGAAGCTTTCTTT.

In its sample, this clone was seen once. V usage is TRBV5-6 and J usage is TRBJ2-5; 7 bases are shared with TRBD1. V was pared by 2 bases and J by 1 base, with 5 bases of the junction left unmatched. This CDR3 is 15 amino acids long. From germline, CDR1 is SGHDT and CDR2 YYEEEE. As DNA, the CDR3 is TGTGCCAGCAGCTTCTTTGACAGGGCCCAAGAGACCCAGTACTTC. It specifies CASSFFDRAQETQYF. The variable domain in full, with the rest retrieved from reference TRBV5-6 and TRBJ2-5, is DAGVTQSPTHLIKTRGQQVTLRCSPKSGHDTVSWYQQALGQGPQFIFQYYEEEERQRGNFPDRFSGHQFPNYSSELNVNALLLGDSALYLCASSFFDRAQETQYFGPGTRLLVL.

The chain couples TRBV5-1 to TRBJ1-4; a weak D match, TRBD1 (6 bases). Trimming took off 4 bases at V and 7 bases at J, with 14 bases between the two ends. Per germline, CDR1 SGHRS and CDR2 YFSETQ. CDR3 size: 14 residues. In DNA form, the CDR3 reads TGCGCCAGCAGCCCCAACAGGGCTGGTGAAAAACTGTTTTTT. Encoded protein: CASSPNRAGEKLFF.

This clone was seen only once. The CDR3 bases are TGCGCCAGCAGCCCCGACTGGACTCGAAACAATGAGCAGTTCTTC. It is translated as CASSPDWTRNNEQFF. The V and J genes are TRBV5-1 and TRBJ2-1; D may be TRBD2 (5 bases). The CDR3 covers 15 residues. The V and J ends lost 4 bases and 5 bases respectively, with 16 bases between them. Germline loops: CDR1 SGHRS, CDR2 YFSETQ.

The rearrangement joins TRBV29-1 to TRBJ1-1; the D is unclear. Germline V CDR1 and CDR2: SQVTM, ANQGSEA. Between the trimmed V and J ends, which lost 7 bases and 5 bases, there was a span of 8 bases. The CDR3 has 10 amino acids. The CDR3 sequence: CSADLTEAFF. In DNA form, the CDR3 reads TGCAGCGCCGACCTGACTGAAGCTTTCTTT.

As to this clone: The same CDR3 arises from other DNA sequences in this sample as well. The chain couples TRBV5-1 to TRBJ2-3; D is undetermined. Looked up from germline, CDR1 is SGHRS and CDR2 is YFSETQ. The V end was cut by 0 bases, the J end by 2 bases, with 4 bases between. The CDR3 extends over 13 amino acids. CDR3 protein: CASSLGDTDTQYF. DNA of the CDR3: TGCGCCAGCAGCTTGGGCGACACAGATACGCAGTATTTT.

The chain combines TRBV7-2 with TRBJ2-5, with 10 bases that match TRBD2. The CDR3 has 15 residues. The germline CDR1 and CDR2 sequences are SGHTA and FQGNSA. V gave up 5 bases and J gave up 5 bases; unmatched junction bases: 8. In nucleotides, the CDR3 is TGTGCCAGCAGCGGTCAAGCGGGAGGGTTTGAGACCCAGTACTTC. This codes for CASSGQAGGFETQYF.

Turning to this clone: The same CDR3 is also encoded by other DNA sequences in this sample. This chain joins TRBV9 and TRBJ2-3; D is ambiguous. Germline V CDR1 and CDR2: SGDLS, YYNGEE. Between the trimmed V and J ends, which lost 0 bases and 0 bases, there was a span of 5 bases. This CDR3 spans 14 amino acids. The CDR3 sequence is CASSVDGSTDTQYF. Written as DNA, the CDR3 is TGTGCCAGCAGCGTAGACGGGAGCACAGATACGCAGTATTTT.

Notes on this clone: Different DNA sequences within this sample yield the same CDR3. This chain joins TRBV2 and TRBJ1-1; D is unresolved. V was cut by 4 bases and J by 1 base, with 4 bases left in between. The CDR3 is 12 amino acids. CDR1 is SNHLY and CDR2 is FYNNEI in the germline V gene. For the CDR3, the DNA is TGTGCCAGCAGTGGCCCGAACACTGAAGCTTTCTTT. It yields the protein CASSGPNTEAFF. Variable domain in full (rest from reference TRBV2 and TRBJ1-1): EPEVTQTPSHQVTQMGQEVILRCVPISNHLYFYWYRQILGQKVEFLVSFYNNEISEKSEIFDDQFSVERPDGSNFTLKIRSTKLEDSAMYFCASSGPNTEAFFGQGTRLTVV.

For this clone: This specimen includes other DNA sequences encoding the same CDR3. The CDR3 region has the DNA TGTGCCAGCTCACCGACCTCAGATACGCAGTATTTT. This encodes CASSPTSDTQYF. The chain has TRBV18 and TRBJ2-3; D call uncertain. There are 12 residues in the CDR3. Per germline, CDR1 KGHSH and CDR2 LQKENI. V dropped 3 bases and J dropped 4 bases, with 5 bases sitting between them.